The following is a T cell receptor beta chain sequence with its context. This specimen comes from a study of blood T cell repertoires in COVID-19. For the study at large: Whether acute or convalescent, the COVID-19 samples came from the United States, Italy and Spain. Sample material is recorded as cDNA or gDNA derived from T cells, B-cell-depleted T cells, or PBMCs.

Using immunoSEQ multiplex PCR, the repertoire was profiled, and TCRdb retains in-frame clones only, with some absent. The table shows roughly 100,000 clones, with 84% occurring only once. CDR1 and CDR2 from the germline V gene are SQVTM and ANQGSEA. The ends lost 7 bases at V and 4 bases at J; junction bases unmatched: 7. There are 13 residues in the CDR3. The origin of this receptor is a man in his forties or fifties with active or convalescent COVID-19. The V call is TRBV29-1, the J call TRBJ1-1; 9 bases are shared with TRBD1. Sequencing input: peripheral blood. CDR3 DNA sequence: TGCAGCGCCCGGGACAGGGAGGGCACTGAAGCTTTCTTT. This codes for CSARDREGTEAFF.